This T cell receptor beta chain comes out of a study of T-cell reconstitution after alpha-beta-depleted transplantation in children. Overall study results and limits: Among T cells one year after transplant, newly produced cells accounted for most counts and diversity. Where alpha-beta T cells came from about two months after transplant was reportedly several hundred expanded graft clones. Surviving thymic progenitors and recipient T cells were the source of high TCRbeta diversity at day 60 in some patients.

A word on this clonotype: Antigen: not known.

This sample's TCRbeta library carried unique molecular identifier barcodes. TCRdb independently ran MiXCR on the PCR reads; one entry per CDR3 protein. This sample has hundreds of thousands of distinct CDR3 sequences, with roughly 18% found just once. The CDR3 runs 11 residues. Trimming shortened V by 3 bases and J by 8 bases, and 7 bases separated the two germline ends. The TCR sequence derives from a male patient under 10 years old who had a stem cell transplant for acute lymphoblastic leukemia, so the T cells may come from the graft donor. The rearrangement uses TRBV12-3 or TRBV12-4 and TRBJ1-2, with a tentative D call TRBD1 (5 bases). Source: PBMCs, mostly from graft donor cells, taken 360 days after TCRalphabeta/CD19-depleted stem cell transplant. CDR3 DNA sequence: TGTGCCAGCAGTTTGGGGGGGGGCTACACCTTC. Protein: CASSLGGGYTF.